This passage covers 8 T cell receptor beta chains from one sample sequenced in a study of blood T cell repertoires in COVID-19. Sequenced by immunoSEQ multiplex PCR; TCRdb stores in-frame clones only, minus some. The data show 200,000 to 250,000 clones, about 83% seen once. Sequencing was performed on peripheral blood. Every receptor here comes from a man of 80 years or more with acute or convalescent COVID-19.

This sequence joins TRBV5-6 and TRBJ2-1; D might be TRBD2 (6 bases). V was clipped by 2 bases and J by 7 bases, with 19 bases between them. The germline CDR1 and CDR2 sequences are SGHDT and YYEEEE. There are 16 residues in the CDR3. The CDR3 nucleotides read TGTGCCAGCAGCTTCCTAACGGGAGAAAAGGAGAATGAGCAGTTCTTC. It yields the protein CASSFLTGEKENEQFF.

This clone was seen a few times. The identical CDR3 is also encoded by other nucleotide sequences in the sample. The J gene is TRBJ1-5, the V gene TRBV5-1; D might be TRBD1 (6 bases). Germline V gene lookup returns CDR1 SGHRS and CDR2 YFSETQ. V lost 0 bases to trimming and J lost 0 bases, with 7 bases between them. The CDR3 runs to 15 residues. CDR3 amino acids: CASSLGGLSNQPQHF. DNA of the CDR3: TGCGCCAGCAGCTTGGGGGGGCTTAGCAATCAGCCCCAGCATTTT. Together with reference TRBV5-1 and TRBJ1-5, the CDR3 gives the full variable domain: KAGVTQTPRYLIKTRGQQVTLSCSPISGHRSVSWYQQTPGQGLQFLFEYFSETQRNKGNFPGRFSGRQFSNSRSEMNVSTLELGDSALYLCASSLGGLSNQPQHFGDGTRLSIL.

The V gene is TRBV6-5, the J gene TRBJ2-5; 10 nucleotides agree with TRBD1. The CDR3 totals 14 residues. CDR1 is MNHEY and CDR2 is SVGAGI in the germline V gene. The V segment lost 8 bases and the J segment 5 bases; nucleotides outside the gene matches: 8. The CDR3 reads CASLTPDRGETQYF. The CDR3 DNA reads TGTGCCAGCCTTACCCCGGACAGGGGGGAGACCCAGTACTTC.

This clone was detected only once. The rearrangement uses TRBV20-1 and TRBJ1-5; D is unresolved. V was trimmed by 3 bases and J by 3 bases, leaving 9 bases between them. The CDR3 loop spans 13 amino acids. Germline V gives CDR1 DFQATT, CDR2 SNEGSKA (reference sequence). CDR3 in amino acids: CSASSRTNQPQHF. In DNA form, the CDR3 reads TGCAGTGCTAGTTCTAGAACCAATCAGCCCCAGCATTTT.

The chain links TRBV2 to TRBJ1-5; D perhaps matches TRBD1 (5 bases). V lost 2 bases and J lost 4, with 9 bases in between. CDR3 length: 14 residues. Germline V CDR1 and CDR2: SNHLY, FYNNEI. The CDR3 sequence: CASSELAGNQPQHF. CDR3 sequence (DNA): TGTGCCAGCAGTGAACTGGCAGGGAATCAGCCCCAGCATTTT.

This clone was observed a handful of times. V usage is TRBV28 and J usage is TRBJ1-3; D possibly corresponds to TRBD1 (6 bases). The CDR3 spans 15 residues. Germline V gene lookup returns CDR1 MDHEN and CDR2 SYDVKM. V dropped 10 bases and J dropped 4 bases, with 20 bases sitting between them. The CDR3 protein is CATIPGGLAGNTIYF. As DNA, the CDR3 is TGTGCCACAATACCGGGGGGCTTAGCGGGAAACACCATATATTTT. Variable domain in full (rest from reference TRBV28 and TRBJ1-3): DVKVTQSSRYLVKRTGEKVFLECVQDMDHENMFWYRQDPGLGLRLIYFSYDVKMKEKGDIPEGYSVSREKKERFSLILESASTNQTSMYLCATIPGGLAGNTIYFGEGSWLTVV.

The V gene is TRBV18, the J gene TRBJ1-1; D is undetermined. The V gene lost 2 bases and the J gene lost 6 bases, with 4 bases spanning the gap. This CDR3 is 11 amino acids long. Germline assignment: CDR1 KGHSH and CDR2 LQKENI. CDR3 in DNA: TGTGCCAGCTCACCAGGGCCTGAAGCTTTCTTT. Its protein product is CASSPGPEAFF.

CDR3 residues: CASSESGRGNTEAFF. CDR3 in DNA: TGTGCCAGCAGTGAATCGGGCCGGGGGAACACTGAAGCTTTCTTT. The chain recombines TRBV25-1 with TRBJ1-1, with D hard to call. The germline V and J ends were trimmed by 1 base and 1 base, with 10 bases remaining between them. The germline gives CDR1 MGHDK, CDR2 SYGVNS. The CDR3 has 15 residues.